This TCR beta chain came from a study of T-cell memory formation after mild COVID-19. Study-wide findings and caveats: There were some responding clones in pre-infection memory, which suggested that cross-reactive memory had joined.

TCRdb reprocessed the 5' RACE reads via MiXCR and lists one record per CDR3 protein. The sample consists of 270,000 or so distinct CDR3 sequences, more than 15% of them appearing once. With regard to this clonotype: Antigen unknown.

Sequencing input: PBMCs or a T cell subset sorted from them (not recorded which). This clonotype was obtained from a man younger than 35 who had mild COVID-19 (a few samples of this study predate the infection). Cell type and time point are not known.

CDR3 in amino acids: CASRRDPWGNEKLFF. CDR3 DNA sequence: TGTGCCAGCAGAAGAGACCCCTGGGGTAATGAAAAACTGTTTTTT. The rearrangement joins TRBV6-5 to TRBJ1-4, with D unclear. Germline CDR1 is MNHEY and CDR2 is SVGAGI. The length of the CDR3 is 15 residues. V lost 6 bases and J lost 4, with 15 bases in between.